Following are 17 T cell receptor beta chains from one sample sequenced in a study of T cell responses to AZD1222 COVID-19 vaccine. Measured with immunoSEQ multiplex PCR; TCRdb has only the in-frame clones, and not every one. The data hold about 100,000 clones, with more than 75% observed a single time. The sample in question was peripheral blood, obtained on day 0 of AZD1222 vaccination. These receptors all come from an adult in good health.

The chain is built from TRBV3-1 (or the pseudogene TRBV3-2) and TRBJ2-1; 14 nucleotides match TRBD2. Germline V gene data show CDR1 as LGHDT and CDR2 as YNNKEL (reference sequence). The CDR3 spans 16 residues. Losses at the gene ends were 4 bases for V and 8 bases for J; bases not matched to a gene: 7. CDR3 loop: CASSPTSGGAVDEQFF. The CDR3 DNA reads TGTGCCAGCAGCCCGACTAGCGGGGGGGCTGTCGATGAGCAGTTCTTC.

The CDR3 reads CASSLGLSAYNEQFF. CDR3 DNA: TGCGCCAGCAGCCTCGGGTTATCGGCCTACAATGAGCAGTTCTTC. This sequence joins TRBV5-1 and TRBJ2-1; D is unclear. CDR3 size: 15 residues. The V end lost 4 bases, the J end lost 2 bases, and 13 bases lay between the germline ends. The germline V gene encodes CDR1 SGHRS and CDR2 YFSETQ.

The genes are TRBV3-1 (or the pseudogene TRBV3-2) and TRBJ2-7, with D hard to call. CDR1 LGHDT and CDR2 YNNKEL come from the germline V gene (reference sequence). This CDR3 contains 12 residues. V lost 5 bases and J 5 bases, leaving 10 bases between the germline ends. The CDR3: CASSYQRHEQYF. In nucleotides, the CDR3 is TGTGCCAGCAGCTACCAACGTCACGAGCAGTACTTC.

The J gene is TRBJ2-1, the V gene TRBV7-3; 9 bases line up with TRBD2. The V gene end was trimmed by 5 bases and the J gene end by 7 bases; junction bases not matched to a gene: 9. CDR1 is SGHTA and CDR2 is FQGTGA in the germline V gene. The CDR3 spans 15 residues. The CDR3 loop is CASSPGLARGNEQFF. CDR3 DNA: TGTGCCAGCAGCCCCGGACTAGCGCGAGGAAATGAGCAGTTCTTC.

The chain combines TRBV4-3 with TRBJ1-1, with 7 bases that match TRBD1. Trimming cost V 4 bases and J 0 bases; bases outside gene matches: 8. This CDR3 is built from 16 residues. Germline values: CDR1 LGHNA, CDR2 YSLEER. CDR3 sequence reads: CASSPGDSTMNTEAFF. The CDR3, as DNA: TGCGCCAGCAGCCCCGGGGACAGTACTATGAACACTGAAGCTTTCTTT.

The genes are TRBV6-5 and TRBJ1-4; D is uncertain. The germline V gene encodes CDR1 MNHEY and CDR2 SVGAGI. The CDR3 is made up of 11 amino acids. Trimming stripped 5 bases from V and 8 bases from J, with 6 bases between. The CDR3 region has the DNA TGTGCCAGCAGTCCGGGAGAAAAACTGTTTTTT. Amino acids: CASSPGEKLFF.

J is TRBJ1-2 and V is TRBV6-5; 10 positions agree with TRBD1. Germline loops: CDR1 MNHEY, CDR2 SVGAGI. The CDR3 runs 15 residues. The V gene end was trimmed by 6 bases and the J gene end by 4 bases; junction bases not matched to a gene: 8. In nucleotides, the CDR3 is TGTGCCAGCAGCCCCGCCGGACAGGGGGTCTATGGCTACACCTTC. Translating it yields CASSPAGQGVYGYTF.

The chain has TRBV15 and TRBJ2-4; unclear D gene. V lost 5 bases, J lost 0 bases, and 17 bases lay in between. Germline CDR1 reads LNHNV; CDR2 reads YYDKDF (reference sequence). The length of the CDR3 is 17 residues. This chain's CDR3 is CATSDDWHPLAKNIQYF. The CDR3, as DNA: TGTGCCACCAGCGACGACTGGCATCCCTTAGCCAAAAACATTCAGTACTTC.

The rearrangement joins TRBV25-1 to TRBJ2-1, with D possibly being TRBD2 (7 bases). Trimming pared 5 bases from V and 2 bases from J, leaving 22 bases between. Per germline, CDR1 MGHDK and CDR2 SYGVNS. The CDR3 has 18 residues. DNA of the CDR3: TGTGCCAGCAGTTCCTGGAATGACGGAGGGGGGGCCTACAATGAGCAGTTCTTC. This translates into CASSSWNDGGGAYNEQFF.

V is TRBV9 and J is TRBJ1-2; D gene ambiguous. CDR1 is SGDLS, CDR2 YYNGEE, per germline. The CDR3 is 16 residues long. V was pared by 3 bases and J by 0 bases, with 15 bases between. The CDR3 reads CASSGEEVVANYGYTF. The CDR3 coding sequence is TGTGCCAGCAGCGGCGAAGAGGTAGTAGCTAACTATGGCTACACCTTC.

The chain couples TRBV27 to TRBJ2-7, with D possibly being TRBD2 (6 bases). V was cut by 6 bases and J by 6 bases, with 9 bases left in between. CDR3 size: 11 residues. Germline lookup yields CDR1 MNHEY and CDR2 SMNVEV (reference sequence). CDR3 coding DNA: TGTGCCAGCAGAGGGGAGGCCGAGCAGTACTTC. It codes for CASRGEAEQYF.

V gene TRBV12-5 combines with J gene TRBJ2-4; maybe TRBD2 (7 bases). The CDR3 spans 15 residues. CDR1 LGHNT and CDR2 FRNRAP come from the germline V gene. V dropped 6 bases and J dropped 1 base, with 13 bases sitting between them. The CDR3 nucleotides are TGTGCTAGTGGCGCGGGGGCGCTTGCCAAAAACATTCAGTACTTC. It specifies CASGAGALAKNIQYF.

The chain recombines TRBV28 with TRBJ2-7, with 9 bases fitting TRBD2. This CDR3 is built from 14 residues. V shed 2 bases, J shed 7 bases, and the junction held 6 bases outside the gene matches. Germline assignment: CDR1 MDHEN and CDR2 SYDVKM. This CDR3 is CASSLRAGGWEQYF. CDR3 DNA sequence: TGTGCCAGCAGTTTAAGAGCGGGAGGTTGGGAGCAGTACTTC.

This rearrangement joins TRBV6-5 to TRBJ2-7, with D possibly TRBD1 on 5 matching bases. Germline-derived CDR1 and CDR2 are MNHEY and SVGAGI. Trimming took off 6 bases at V and 0 bases at J, with 15 bases between the two ends. This CDR3 spans 15 amino acids. The CDR3 sequence is CASRNSPDSSYEQYF. The DNA of the CDR3 is TGTGCCAGCAGAAACTCCCCCGACAGCTCCTACGAGCAGTACTTC.

This clone is a singleton in its sample. The gene calls are TRBV19 and TRBJ1-5; no reliable D call. The germline V gene has CDR1 LNHDA and CDR2 SQIVND (reference sequence). The CDR3 runs 14 residues. Between the trimmed V and J ends, which lost 9 bases and 8 bases, there was a span of 20 bases. CDR3 sequence (DNA): TGTGCCAGCATCGCAAGGGAAGGAACTAAGCCCCAGCATTTT. Its translation: CASIAREGTKPQHF. The full variable domain, its missing parts supplied by reference TRBV19 and TRBJ1-5, is DGGITQSPKYLFRKEGQNVTLSCEQNLNHDAMYWYRQDPGQGLRLIYYSQIVNDFQKGDIAEGYSVSREKKESFPLTVTSAQKNPTAFYLCASIAREGTKPQHFGDGTRLSIL.

The chain couples TRBV4-3 to TRBJ1-2, with a tentative D call TRBD1 (5 bases). Looked up from germline, CDR1 is LGHNA and CDR2 is YSLEER. This CDR3 has 14 residues. Trimming pared 0 bases from V and 4 bases from J, leaving 9 bases between. CDR3 loop: CASSQEMGGYGYTF. CDR3 bases: TGCGCCAGCAGCCAAGAAATGGGGGGCTATGGCTACACCTTC.

This sequence joins TRBV6-2 or TRBV6-3 and TRBJ1-5, with D unclear. This CDR3 has 16 residues. In germline, CDR1 is MNHEY, CDR2 SVGEGT. Trimming pared 4 bases from V and 1 base from J, leaving 14 bases between. The CDR3 bases are TGTGCCAGCAGTTCCCTGGGCTATCGGAGCAATCAGCCCCAGCATTTT. Amino acid sequence: CASSSLGYRSNQPQHF.